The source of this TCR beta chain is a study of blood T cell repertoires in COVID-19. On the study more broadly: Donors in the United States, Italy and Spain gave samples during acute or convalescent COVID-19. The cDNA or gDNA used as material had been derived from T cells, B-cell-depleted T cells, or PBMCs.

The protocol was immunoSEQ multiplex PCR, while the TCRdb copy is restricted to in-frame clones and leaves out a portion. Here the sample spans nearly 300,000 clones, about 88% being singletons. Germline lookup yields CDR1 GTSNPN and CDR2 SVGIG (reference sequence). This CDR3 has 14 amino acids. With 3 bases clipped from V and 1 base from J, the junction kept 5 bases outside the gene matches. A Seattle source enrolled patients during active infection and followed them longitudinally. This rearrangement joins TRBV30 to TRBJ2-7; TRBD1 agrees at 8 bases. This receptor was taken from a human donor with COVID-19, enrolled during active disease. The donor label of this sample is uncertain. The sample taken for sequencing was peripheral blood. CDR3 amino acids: CAWSLDRASYEQYF. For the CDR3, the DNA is TGTGCCTGGAGCCTGGACAGGGCGTCCTACGAGCAGTACTTC.